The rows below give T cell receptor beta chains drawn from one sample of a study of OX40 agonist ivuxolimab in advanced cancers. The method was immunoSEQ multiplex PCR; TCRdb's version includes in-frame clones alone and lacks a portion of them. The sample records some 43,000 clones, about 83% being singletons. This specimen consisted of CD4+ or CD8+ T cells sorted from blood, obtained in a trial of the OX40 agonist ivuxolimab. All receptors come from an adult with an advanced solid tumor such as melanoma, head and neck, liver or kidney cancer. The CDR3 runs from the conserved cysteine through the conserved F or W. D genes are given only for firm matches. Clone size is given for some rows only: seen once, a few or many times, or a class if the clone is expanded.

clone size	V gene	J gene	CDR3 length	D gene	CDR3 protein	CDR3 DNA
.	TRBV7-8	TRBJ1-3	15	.	CASSPMEASGNTIYF	TGTGCCAGCAGCCCCATGGAGGCCTCTGGAAACACCATATATTTT
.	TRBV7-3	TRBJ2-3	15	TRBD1	CASSSGTGGTDTQYF	TGTGCCAGCAGCTCTGGGACAGGGGGCACAGATACGCAGTATTTT
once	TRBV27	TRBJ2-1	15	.	CASNLQGGSYNEQFF	TGTGCCAGCAACCTACAGGGAGGGTCCTACAATGAGCAGTTCTTC
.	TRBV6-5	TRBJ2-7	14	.	CASSYSRGRYEQYF	TGTGCCAGCAGTTACTCTCGGGGGAGGTACGAGCAGTACTTC
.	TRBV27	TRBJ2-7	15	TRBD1	CASSLRETGVYEQYF	TGTGCCAGCAGTTTAAGGGAAACAGGGGTTTACGAGCAGTACTTC
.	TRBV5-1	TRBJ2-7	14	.	CAIDRAPKLYEQYF	TGCGCCATAGACCGGGCCCCCAAACTGTACGAGCAGTACTTC
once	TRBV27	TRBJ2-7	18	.	CASSLCPITDRSSYEQYF	TGTGCCAGCAGTTTATGCCCCATAACCGACAGGAGCTCCTACGAGCAGTACTTC
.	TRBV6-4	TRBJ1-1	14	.	CASIFRGRGTEAFF	TGTGCCAGCATTTTCAGGGGTCGGGGCACTGAAGCTTTCTTT
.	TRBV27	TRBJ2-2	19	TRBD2	CASSLSRSGGAGDTGELFF	TGTGCCAGCAGTTTATCGAGGAGCGGGGGGGCAGGGGACACCGGGGAGCTGTTTTTT
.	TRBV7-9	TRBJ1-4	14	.	CASSLRHGGEKLFF	TGTGCCAGCAGCTTACGGCATGGTGGTGAAAAACTGTTTTTT
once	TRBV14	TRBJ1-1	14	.	CASSPRGANTEAFF	TGTGCCAGCAGCCCCCGGGGGGCGAACACTGAAGCTTTCTTT
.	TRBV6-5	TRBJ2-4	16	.	CASSYHRGIAKNIQYF	TGTGCCAGCAGTTACCACCGCGGAATAGCCAAAAACATTCAGTACTTC
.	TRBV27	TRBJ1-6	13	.	CASSLGVLAPLHF	TGTGCCAGCAGTTTAGGGGTATTAGCACCCCTCCACTTT
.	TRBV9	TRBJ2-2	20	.	CASSAPQGKTTHFNTGELFF	TGTGCCAGCAGCGCACCACAGGGCAAGACTACCCACTTTAACACCGGGGAGCTGTTTTTT
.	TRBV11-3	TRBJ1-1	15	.	CASSLAGEGGTEAFF	TGTGCCAGCAGCTTAGCAGGGGAAGGAGGCACTGAAGCTTTCTTT
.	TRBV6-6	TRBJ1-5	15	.	CASSSGAYSNQPQHF	TGTGCCAGCAGTTCGGGCGCCTATAGCAATCAGCCCCAGCATTTT
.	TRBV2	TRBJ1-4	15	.	CASSEDTSTNEKLFF	TGTGCCAGCAGTGAAGACACGTCAACTAATGAAAAACTGTTTTTT
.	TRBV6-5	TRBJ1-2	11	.	CASTGAGGYTF	TGTGCCAGCACTGGGGCGGGCGGCTACACCTTC
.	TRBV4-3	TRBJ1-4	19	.	CASSQDLGREGTTNEKLFF	TGCGCCAGCAGCCAAGACTTGGGCAGGGAAGGTACGACTAATGAAAAACTGTTTTTT
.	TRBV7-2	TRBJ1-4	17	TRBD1	CASSEGTGLGSGEKLFF	TGTGCCAGCAGTGAAGGGACAGGTTTGGGGTCGGGTGAAAAACTGTTTTTT
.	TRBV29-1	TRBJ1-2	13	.	CSARHTGNYGYTF	TGCAGCGCTCGCCATACAGGGAACTATGGCTACACCTTC
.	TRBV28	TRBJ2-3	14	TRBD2	CASSPRTSGPTQYF	TGTGCCAGCAGCCCTAGGACTAGCGGTCCCACGCAGTATTTT
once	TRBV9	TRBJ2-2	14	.	CASSPRKGAGELFF	TGTGCCAGCAGCCCTCGTAAAGGAGCCGGGGAGCTGTTTTTT
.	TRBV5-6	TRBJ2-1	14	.	CASSSGSSYNEQFF	TGTGCCAGCAGCTCCGGCAGCTCCTACAATGAGCAGTTCTTC
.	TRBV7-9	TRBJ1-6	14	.	CASREGPQRSPLHF	TGTGCCAGCAGGGAGGGACCCCAAAGGTCACCCCTCCACTTT
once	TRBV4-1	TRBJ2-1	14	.	CASSQVSGYNEQFF	TGCGCCAGCAGCCAAGTGAGCGGGTACAATGAGCAGTTCTTC
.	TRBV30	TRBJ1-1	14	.	CAWSETYLNTEAFF	TGTGCCTGGTCTGAAACCTACCTTAACACTGAAGCTTTCTTT
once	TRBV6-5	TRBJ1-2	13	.	CASSYYGVYGYTF	TGTGCCAGCAGTTACTACGGGGTCTATGGCTACACCTTC